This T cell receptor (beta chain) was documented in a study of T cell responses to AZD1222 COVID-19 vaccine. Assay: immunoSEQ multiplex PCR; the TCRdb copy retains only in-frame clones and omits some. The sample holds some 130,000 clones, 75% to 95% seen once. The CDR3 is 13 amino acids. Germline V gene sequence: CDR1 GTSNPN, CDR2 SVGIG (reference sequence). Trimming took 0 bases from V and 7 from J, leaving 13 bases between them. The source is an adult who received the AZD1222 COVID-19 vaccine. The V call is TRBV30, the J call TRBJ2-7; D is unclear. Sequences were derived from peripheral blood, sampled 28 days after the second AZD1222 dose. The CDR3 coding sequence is TGTGCCTGGAGTGTACAAGGGAACCGGGAGCAGTACGTC. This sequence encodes CAWSVQGNREQYV.